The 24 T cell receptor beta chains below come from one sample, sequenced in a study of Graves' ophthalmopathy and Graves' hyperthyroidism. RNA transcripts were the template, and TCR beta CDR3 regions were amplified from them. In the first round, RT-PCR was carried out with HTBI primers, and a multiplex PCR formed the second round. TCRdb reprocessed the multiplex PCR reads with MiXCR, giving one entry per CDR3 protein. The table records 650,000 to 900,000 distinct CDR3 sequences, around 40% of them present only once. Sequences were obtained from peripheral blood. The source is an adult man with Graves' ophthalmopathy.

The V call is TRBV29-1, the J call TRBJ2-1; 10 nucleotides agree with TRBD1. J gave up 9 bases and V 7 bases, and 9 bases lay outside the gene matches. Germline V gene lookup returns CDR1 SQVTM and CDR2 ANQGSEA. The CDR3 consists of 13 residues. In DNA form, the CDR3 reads TGCAGCGCCTATACCGGGACAGGGGTTGAGCAGTTCTTC. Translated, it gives CSAYTGTGVEQFF.

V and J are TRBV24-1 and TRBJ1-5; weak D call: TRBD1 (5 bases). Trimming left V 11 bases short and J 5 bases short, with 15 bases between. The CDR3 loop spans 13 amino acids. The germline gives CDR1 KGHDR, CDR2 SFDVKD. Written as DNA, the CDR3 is TGTGCCAGCTCATCAGAACAGGATCAGCCCCAGCATTTT. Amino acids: CASSSEQDQPQHF.

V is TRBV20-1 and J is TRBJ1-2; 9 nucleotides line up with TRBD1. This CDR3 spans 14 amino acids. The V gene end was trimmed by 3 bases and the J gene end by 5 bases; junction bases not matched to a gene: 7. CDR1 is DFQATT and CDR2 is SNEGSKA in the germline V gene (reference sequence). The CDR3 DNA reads TGCAGTGCTAGTTTTTTGGGACAGGGATATGGCTACACCTTC. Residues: CSASFLGQGYGYTF.

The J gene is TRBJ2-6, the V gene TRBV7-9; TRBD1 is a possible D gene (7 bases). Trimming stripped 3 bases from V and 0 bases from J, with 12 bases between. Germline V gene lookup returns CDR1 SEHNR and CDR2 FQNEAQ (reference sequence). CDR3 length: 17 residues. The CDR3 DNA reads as TGTGCCAGCAGCTTGGGCGGGACAGCCTCTGGGGCCAACGTCCTGACTTTC. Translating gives CASSLGGTASGANVLTF.

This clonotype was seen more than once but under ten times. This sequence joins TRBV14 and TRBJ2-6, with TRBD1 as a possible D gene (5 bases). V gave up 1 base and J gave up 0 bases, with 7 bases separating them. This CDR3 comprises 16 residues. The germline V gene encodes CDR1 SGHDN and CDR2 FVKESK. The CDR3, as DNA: TGTGCCAGCAGCCAAGTAGGGGCCTCTGGGGCCAACGTCCTGACTTTC. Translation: CASSQVGASGANVLTF.

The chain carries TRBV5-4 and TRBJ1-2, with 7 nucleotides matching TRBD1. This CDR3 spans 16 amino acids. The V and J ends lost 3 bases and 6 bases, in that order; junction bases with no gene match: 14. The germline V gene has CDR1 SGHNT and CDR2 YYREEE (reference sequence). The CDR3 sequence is CASSSYDRAYLDGYTF. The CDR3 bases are TGTGCCAGCAGCTCTTACGACAGGGCCTACTTAGATGGCTACACCTTC.

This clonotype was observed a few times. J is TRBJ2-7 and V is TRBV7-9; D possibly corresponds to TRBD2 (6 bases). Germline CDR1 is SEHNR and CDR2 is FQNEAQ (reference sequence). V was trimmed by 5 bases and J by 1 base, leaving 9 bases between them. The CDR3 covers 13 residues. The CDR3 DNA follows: TGTGCCAGCAGCCACGGGACTTCCTACGAGCAGTACTTC. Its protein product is CASSHGTSYEQYF.

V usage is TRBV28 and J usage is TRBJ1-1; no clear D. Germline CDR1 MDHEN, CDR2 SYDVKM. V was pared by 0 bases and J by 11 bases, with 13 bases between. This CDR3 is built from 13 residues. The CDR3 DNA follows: TGTGCCAGCAGTTTATGGTTGAGGGCAGAGGCTTTCTTT. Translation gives CASSLWLRAEAFF.

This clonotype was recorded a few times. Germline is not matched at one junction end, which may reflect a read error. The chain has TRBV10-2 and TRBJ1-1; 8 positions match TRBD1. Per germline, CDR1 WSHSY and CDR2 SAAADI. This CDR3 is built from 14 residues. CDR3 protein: CASKPTGVNTEAFF. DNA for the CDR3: TGTGCCAGCAAACCGACAGGGGTAAACACTGAAGCTTTCTTT.

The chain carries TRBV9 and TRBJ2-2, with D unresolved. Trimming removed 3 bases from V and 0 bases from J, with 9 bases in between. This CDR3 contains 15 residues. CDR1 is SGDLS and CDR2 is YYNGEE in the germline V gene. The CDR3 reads CASSGADSNTGELFF. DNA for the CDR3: TGTGCCAGCAGCGGTGCGGATTCGAACACCGGGGAGCTGTTTTTT.

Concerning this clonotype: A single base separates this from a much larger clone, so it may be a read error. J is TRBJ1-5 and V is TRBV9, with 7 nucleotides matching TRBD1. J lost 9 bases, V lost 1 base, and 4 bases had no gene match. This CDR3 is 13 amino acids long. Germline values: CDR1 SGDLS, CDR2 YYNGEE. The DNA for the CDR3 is TGTGCCAGCAGCGTACAGGGGGACCGGCCCCAGCATTTT. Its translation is CASSVQGDRPQHF.

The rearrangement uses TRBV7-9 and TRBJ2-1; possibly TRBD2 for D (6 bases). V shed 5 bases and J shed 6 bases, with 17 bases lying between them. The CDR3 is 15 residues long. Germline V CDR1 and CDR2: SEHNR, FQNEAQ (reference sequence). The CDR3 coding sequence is TGTGCCAGCAGCCTTGGGACTGCAGGAAGCAATGAGCAGTTCTTC. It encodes CASSLGTAGSNEQFF.

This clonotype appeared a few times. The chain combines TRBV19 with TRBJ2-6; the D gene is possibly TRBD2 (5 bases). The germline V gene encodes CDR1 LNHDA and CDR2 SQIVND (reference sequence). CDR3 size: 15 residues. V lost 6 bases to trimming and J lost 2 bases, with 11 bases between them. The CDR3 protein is CASSIWETGANVLTF. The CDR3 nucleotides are TGTGCCAGTAGCATCTGGGAGACTGGGGCCAACGTCCTGACTTTC.

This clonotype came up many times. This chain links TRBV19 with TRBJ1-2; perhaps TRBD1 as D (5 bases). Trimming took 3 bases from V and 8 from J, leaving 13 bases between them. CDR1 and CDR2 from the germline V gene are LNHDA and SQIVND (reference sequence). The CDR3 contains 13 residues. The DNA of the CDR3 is TGTGCCAGTAGTATCCCCCCGACAGACGGCTACACCTTC. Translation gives CASSIPPTDGYTF.

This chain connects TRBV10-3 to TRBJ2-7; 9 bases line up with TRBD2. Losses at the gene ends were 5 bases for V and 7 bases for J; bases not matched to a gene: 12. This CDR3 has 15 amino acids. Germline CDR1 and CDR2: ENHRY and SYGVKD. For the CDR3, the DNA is TGTGCCATCAGTTTATCAGGACTAGCGATGTGGGAGCAGTACTTC. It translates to CAISLSGLAMWEQYF.

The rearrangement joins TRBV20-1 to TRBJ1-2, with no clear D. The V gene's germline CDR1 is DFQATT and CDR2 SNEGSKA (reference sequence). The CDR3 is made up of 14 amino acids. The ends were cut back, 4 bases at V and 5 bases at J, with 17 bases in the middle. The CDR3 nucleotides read TGCAGTGCTAACAGAGAGATGTTAGGGTATGGCTACACCTTC. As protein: CSANREMLGYGYTF.

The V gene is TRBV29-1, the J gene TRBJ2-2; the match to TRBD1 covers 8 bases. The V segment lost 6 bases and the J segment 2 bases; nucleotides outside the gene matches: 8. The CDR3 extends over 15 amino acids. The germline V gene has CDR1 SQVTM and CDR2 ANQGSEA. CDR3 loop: CSVITGGQNTGELFF. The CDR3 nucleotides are TGCAGCGTAATCACAGGGGGGCAAAACACCGGGGAGCTGTTTTTT.

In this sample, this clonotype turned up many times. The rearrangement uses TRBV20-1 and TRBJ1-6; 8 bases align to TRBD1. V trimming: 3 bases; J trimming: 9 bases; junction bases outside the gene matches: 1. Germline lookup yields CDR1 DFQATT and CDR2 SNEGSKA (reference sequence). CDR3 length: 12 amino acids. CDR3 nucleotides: TGCAGTGCTAGGACAGGGGCTTCACCCCTCCACTTT. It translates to CSARTGASPLHF.

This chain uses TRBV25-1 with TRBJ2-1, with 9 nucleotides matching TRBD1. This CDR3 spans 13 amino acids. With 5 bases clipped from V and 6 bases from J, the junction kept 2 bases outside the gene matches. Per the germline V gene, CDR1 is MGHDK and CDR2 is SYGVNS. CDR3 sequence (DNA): TGTGCCAGCAGTCGGGACAGGGTCAATGAGCAGTTCTTC. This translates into CASSRDRVNEQFF.

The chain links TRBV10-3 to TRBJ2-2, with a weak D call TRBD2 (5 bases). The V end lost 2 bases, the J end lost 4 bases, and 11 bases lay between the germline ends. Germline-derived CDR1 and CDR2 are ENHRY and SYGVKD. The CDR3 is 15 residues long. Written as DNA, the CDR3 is TGTGCCATCAGTGAGGGACTTACTAGCACCGGGGAGCTGTTTTTT. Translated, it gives CAISEGLTSTGELFF.

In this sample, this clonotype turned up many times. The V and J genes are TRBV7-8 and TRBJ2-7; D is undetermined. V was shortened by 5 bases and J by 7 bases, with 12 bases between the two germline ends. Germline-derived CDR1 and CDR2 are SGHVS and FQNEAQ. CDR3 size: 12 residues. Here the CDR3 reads CASSPPRREQYF. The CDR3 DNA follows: TGTGCCAGCAGCCCACCCAGACGTGAGCAGTACTTC.

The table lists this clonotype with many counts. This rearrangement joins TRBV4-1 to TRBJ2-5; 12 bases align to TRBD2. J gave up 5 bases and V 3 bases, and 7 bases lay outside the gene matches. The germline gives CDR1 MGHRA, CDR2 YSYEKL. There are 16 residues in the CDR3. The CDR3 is CASSHSRLAGEETQYF. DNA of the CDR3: TGCGCCAGCAGCCACTCACGACTAGCGGGGGAGGAGACCCAGTACTTC.

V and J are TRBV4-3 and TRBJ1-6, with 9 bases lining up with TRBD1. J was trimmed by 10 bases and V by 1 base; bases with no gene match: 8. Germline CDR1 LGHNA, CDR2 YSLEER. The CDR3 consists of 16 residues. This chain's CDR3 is CASSQAVTGGHSPLHF. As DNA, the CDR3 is TGCGCCAGCAGCCAAGCGGTGACAGGGGGACACTCACCCCTCCACTTT.

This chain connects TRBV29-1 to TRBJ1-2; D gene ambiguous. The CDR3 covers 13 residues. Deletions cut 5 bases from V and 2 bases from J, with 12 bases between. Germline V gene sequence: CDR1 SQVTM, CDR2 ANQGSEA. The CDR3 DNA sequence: TGCAGCGTTAGTGGCGGGAGAAACTATGGCTACACCTTC. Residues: CSVSGGRNYGYTF.